The 23 T cell receptor beta chains given below trace back to one sample, sequenced in a study of T cells in Graves' hyperthyroidism and ophthalmopathy. Amplified TCR beta CDR3 regions derived from RNA transcripts. The primer set for the first-round RT-PCR of the TCR CDR3 was HTBI. TCRdb independently ran MiXCR on the multiplex PCR reads; one entry per CDR3 protein. The sample lists roughly 700,000 distinct CDR3 sequences, approximately 14% occurring once. Sequenced sample: blood. The receptors come from a woman under 30 with Graves' hyperthyroidism.

This clonotype was seen a few times. This chain uses TRBV28 with TRBJ2-5; the match to TRBD2 covers 8 bases. CDR3 length: 15 amino acids. Germline V CDR1 and CDR2: MDHEN, SYDVKM. The junction had 10 bases not matched to a gene; V was cut back by 6 bases and J by 4 bases. CDR3: CASSPHREGIETQYF. As DNA, the CDR3 is TGTGCCAGCAGCCCCCATCGGGAGGGTATAGAGACCCAGTACTTC.

The chain combines TRBV5-1 with TRBJ1-5, with 9 bases lining up with TRBD1. Germline values: CDR1 SGHRS, CDR2 YFSETQ. CDR3 length: 15 amino acids. For the CDR3, the DNA is TGCGCTGCGCGGACAGGGGATAGTAGCAATCAGCCCCAGCATTTT. Translating gives CAARTGDSSNQPQHF.

The rearrangement links TRBV2 to TRBJ1-1, with D maybe TRBD1 (6 bases). The CDR3 runs to 15 residues. The V gene lost 7 bases and the J gene lost 1 base, with 16 bases spanning the gap. The germline V gene has CDR1 SNHLY and CDR2 FYNNEI. For the CDR3, the DNA is TGTGCCAGCACCCATAAGGGGGTCGGGAACACTGAAGCTTTCTTT. Protein sequence: CASTHKGVGNTEAFF.

This clonotype was seen more than once but under ten times. This sequence joins TRBV12-5 and TRBJ2-4, with 9 nucleotides matching TRBD1. V gave up 5 bases and J gave up 10 bases; unmatched junction bases: 9. CDR3 length: 14 residues. In germline, CDR1 is LGHNT, CDR2 FRNRAP. The chain's CDR3 is CASGPGDRGGIQYF. The CDR3 nucleotides read TGTGCTAGTGGTCCCGGAGACAGGGGGGGGATTCAGTACTTC. The whole variable domain, remainder taken from reference TRBV12-5 and TRBJ2-4, is DARVTQTPRHKVTEMGQEVTMRCQPILGHNTVFWYRQTMMQGLELLAYFRNRAPLDDSGMPKDRFSAEMPDATLATLKIQPSEPRDSAVYFCASGPGDRGGIQYFGAGTRLSVL.

The chain carries TRBV15 and TRBJ2-1; D uncertain. V lost 5 bases and J 0 bases, leaving 14 bases between the germline ends. The CDR3 contains 16 residues. Germline CDR1 reads LNHNV; CDR2 reads YYDKDF (reference sequence). Here the CDR3 DNA reads TGTGCCACCAGCTCACCCGGGCCGAGCTCCTACAATGAGCAGTTCTTC. Amino acid sequence: CATSSPGPSSYNEQFF.

This clonotype was recorded a few times. The chain recombines TRBV6-2 or TRBV6-3 with TRBJ2-3; 9 nucleotides line up with TRBD1. The germline V gene encodes CDR1 MNHEY and CDR2 SVGEGT. This CDR3 has 17 amino acids. V lost 0 bases to trimming and J lost 5 bases; unmatched junction nucleotides: 9. The CDR3: CASSYSNDRGRRDTQYF. CDR3 DNA: TGTGCCAGCAGTTACTCGAACGACAGGGGGAGGAGAGATACGCAGTATTTT.

This clonotype was detected many times. The chain uses TRBV12-3 or TRBV12-4 and TRBJ2-3; a weak D match, TRBD2 (6 bases). V lost 5 bases to trimming and J lost 0 bases, with 15 bases between them. The CDR3 loop spans 16 amino acids. In DNA, the CDR3 is TGTGCCAGCAGTCCCAGTTGGGGACTTAGCACAGATACGCAGTATTTT. It yields the protein CASSPSWGLSTDTQYF.

This clonotype was observed a handful of times. The V and J genes are TRBV7-9 and TRBJ2-7; 10 bases are a match to TRBD2. Germline V gene sequence: CDR1 SEHNR, CDR2 FQNEAQ (reference sequence). This CDR3 has 16 amino acids. V was clipped by 4 bases and J by 3 bases; unmatched bases: 9. As DNA, the CDR3 is TGTGCCAGCAGCTCCCGCTCGTCTAGCGGGAGCTACGAGCAGTACTTC. This codes for CASSSRSSSGSYEQYF.

This clonotype was recorded many times. The J gene is TRBJ1-1, the V gene TRBV11-3; D is perhaps TRBD1 (5 bases). This CDR3 region has 13 residues. The germline V and J ends were trimmed by 5 bases and 2 bases, with 9 bases remaining between them. CDR1 is SGHNT, CDR2 YENEEA, per germline. CDR3 sequence: CASSPGHNTEAFF. The CDR3 DNA reads TGTGCCAGCAGCCCAGGACACAACACTGAAGCTTTCTTT. Filled out from reference TRBV11-3 and TRBJ1-1, the complete variable domain reads EAGVVQSPRYKIIEKKQPVAFWCNPISGHNTLYWYLQNLGQGPELLIRYENEEAVDDSQLPKDRFSAERLKGVDSTLKIQPAELGDSAVYLCASSPGHNTEAFFGQGTRLTVV.

As DNA, the CDR3 is TGTGCCAGCAGTCCCCTTGGCGTGACGGGACAGACAAATGAAAAACTGTTTTTT. It specifies CASSPLGVTGQTNEKLFF. J is TRBJ1-4 and V is TRBV27, with 7 bases lining up with TRBD1. The junction had 17 bases not matched to a gene; V was cut back by 5 bases and J by 5 bases. The CDR3 length is 18 residues. The germline gives CDR1 MNHEY, CDR2 SMNVEV (reference sequence).

This clonotype was seen many times. This chain connects TRBV12-3 or TRBV12-4 to TRBJ2-1; D could derive from TRBD1 or TRBD2 (5 bases each). CDR3 size: 16 residues. V lost 6 bases, J lost 0 bases, and 15 bases lay in between. CDR3 loop: CASRAYGTSSYNEQFF. The CDR3 nucleotides read TGTGCCAGCAGAGCCTACGGGACGAGCTCCTACAATGAGCAGTTCTTC.

The chain combines TRBV7-2 with TRBJ2-5; 7 positions match TRBD2. V was clipped by 0 bases and J by 1 base; unmatched bases: 2. The germline V gene encodes CDR1 SGHTA and CDR2 FQGNSA. The CDR3 is made up of 15 amino acids. CDR3 DNA sequence: TGTGCCAGCAGCTTAGCAGCGGGACCCCAAGAGACCCAGTACTTC. Encoded protein: CASSLAAGPQETQYF.

This clonotype was seen a single time. A read error may be the cause here, since a much bigger clone is one base away. J is TRBJ2-7 and V is TRBV20-1; 9 bases line up with TRBD2. Germline V CDR1 and CDR2: DFQATT, SNEGSKA (reference sequence). CDR3 length: 12 residues. The CDR3 region is CSARGLANEQCF. The CDR3, as DNA: TGCAGTGCTAGGGGACTAGCCAACGAGCAGTGCTTC.

CDR3 sequence: CASSEGLAGPQGELFF. For the CDR3, the DNA is TGTGCCAGCAGTGAGGGACTAGCGGGACCGCAGGGGGAGCTGTTTTTT. The V call is TRBV2, the J call TRBJ2-2; 13 nucleotides match TRBD2. Germline V gene data show CDR1 as SNHLY and CDR2 as FYNNEI. The CDR3 sequence is 16 residues long. Trimming at V came to 3 bases and at J to 8 bases, leaving 6 bases not matched to a gene.

V usage is TRBV25-1 and J usage is TRBJ2-4; 7 nucleotides align to TRBD1. CDR3 size: 14 residues. V shed 4 bases, J shed 7 bases, and the junction held 7 bases outside the gene matches. Germline V gene data show CDR1 as MGHDK and CDR2 as SYGVNS. CDR3 DNA sequence: TGTGCCAGCAGTGGGACAGGTCAGGGGAACATTCAGTACTTC. Its protein product is CASSGTGQGNIQYF.

This clonotype was detected a few times. The rearrangement links TRBV6-2 or TRBV6-3 to TRBJ1-1, with a possible D match to TRBD1 (5 bases). This CDR3 contains 16 residues. The V end was cut by 0 bases, the J end by 3 bases, with 14 bases between. The V gene's germline CDR1 is MNHEY and CDR2 SVGEGT. The CDR3 reads CASSYSTGGWDTEAFF. CDR3 bases: TGTGCCAGCAGTTACTCGACGGGGGGGTGGGACACTGAAGCTTTCTTT.

This clonotype was recorded many times. The rearrangement joins TRBV20-1 to TRBJ2-7, with a tentative D call TRBD1 (6 bases). The germline V gene encodes CDR1 DFQATT and CDR2 SNEGSKA (reference sequence). The CDR3 is 13 amino acids. With 6 bases removed from V and 1 base from J, the gap between germline ends came to 13 bases. CDR3 sequence reads: CSAPRDNSYEQYF. CDR3 DNA: TGCAGTGCCCCCCGGGACAATTCCTACGAGCAGTACTTC.

With regard to this clonotype: This clone may be a read error of a much larger clone one base away. The chain is built from TRBV30 and TRBJ1-1; D is undetermined. This CDR3 has 13 amino acids. Trimming stripped 0 bases from V and 4 bases from J, with 9 bases between. Germline values: CDR1 GTSNPN, CDR2 SVGIG (reference sequence). CDR3 sequence (DNA): TGTGCCTGGAGTGTACAAAGGCTCACTGAAGCTTTCTTT. This translates into CAWSVQRLTEAFF.

The chain carries TRBV9 and TRBJ1-1; D uncertain. Deletions cut 4 bases from V and 1 base from J, with 11 bases between. Per the germline V gene, CDR1 is SGDLS and CDR2 is YYNGEE. The CDR3 is made up of 14 amino acids. The CDR3 loop reads CASSTDGGNTEAFF. The CDR3 bases are TGTGCCAGCAGCACGGACGGCGGGAACACTGAAGCTTTCTTT.

This clonotype was picked up many times. The rearrangement links TRBV2 to TRBJ2-2; TRBD2 might be the D (5 bases). The germline gives CDR1 SNHLY, CDR2 FYNNEI. V gave up 3 bases and J gave up 4 bases, with 12 bases separating them. The CDR3 spans 15 residues. CDR3 in DNA: TGTGCCAGCAGTGACACTAGGATGAGCACCGGGGAGCTGTTTTTT. Its translation is CASSDTRMSTGELFF.

This clonotype has at least ten counts. The V gene is TRBV2, the J gene TRBJ2-5; D possibly matches TRBD1 or TRBD2 (6 bases each). The CDR3 runs 15 residues. Trimming removed 6 bases from V and 5 bases from J, with 19 bases in between. Germline lookup yields CDR1 SNHLY and CDR2 FYNNEI. The CDR3 coding sequence is TGTGCCAGCAGACCCTCGGGGGCGCCGGGGGAGACCCAGTACTTC. Protein: CASRPSGAPGETQYF. Complete variable domain (other parts from reference TRBV2 and TRBJ2-5): EPEVTQTPSHQVTQMGQEVILRCVPISNHLYFYWYRQILGQKVEFLVSFYNNEISEKSEIFDDQFSVERPDGSNFTLKIRSTKLEDSAMYFCASRPSGAPGETQYFGPGTRLLVL.

This clonotype has ten or more counts. The chain combines TRBV6-1 with TRBJ1-4; D is possibly TRBD1 (5 bases). Trimming removed 2 bases from V and 4 bases from J, with 11 bases in between. The V gene's germline CDR1 is MNHNS and CDR2 SASEGT. This CDR3 has 15 residues. The CDR3 region is CASSEPGLLNEKLFF. Written as DNA, the CDR3 is TGTGCCAGCAGTGAACCGGGACTCCTTAATGAAAAACTGTTTTTT.

Ten or more counts support this clonotype. The V call is TRBV11-2, the J call TRBJ2-3; D unresolved. CDR3 length: 12 amino acids. The germline V gene encodes CDR1 SGHAT and CDR2 FQNNGV. Trimming removed 6 bases at V and 6 bases at J, with 10 bases between. DNA for the CDR3: TGTGCCAGCAGTGCCGGTAGGGATACGCAGTATTTT. Its translation is CASSAGRDTQYF.